This TCR beta chain originates from a study of beta chain features in type 1 diabetes. Study-level findings and limits: Using cDNA template may skew counts toward highly expressing activated cells. A moderate, significant TCRB CDR3 shortening appeared in type 1 diabetes across four CD4+ subsets.

Expressed TCRB transcripts were sequenced, since all the RNA that had been isolated was reverse transcribed. Assay used: immunoSEQ multiplex PCR; TCRdb lists only in-frame clones, some missing. This sample carries over 500,000 clones, roughly 15% of them seen once, and the ten largest clones take about 0.087%. Concerning this clone itself: Its antigen remains unidentified.

A sort by CD45RO/CCR7/CD25/CD127/CD95/CD27 yielded CD4+ naive, central memory, regulatory and stem cell-like memory cells. Each sorted fraction was over 95% pure. V shed 0 bases and J 5 bases; nucleotides not matched to a gene: 6. The germline gives CDR1 LNHNV, CDR2 YYDKDF (reference sequence). This CDR3 has 16 residues. The chain has TRBV15 and TRBJ2-7; 11 bases align to TRBD1. The sequence came from a man aged 18 to 30 in good health. Sequences were obtained from naive CD4+ T cells from blood. CDR3 sequence: CATSRDPGQGANEQYF. DNA of the CDR3: TGTGCCACCAGCAGAGATCCTGGACAGGGGGCGAACGAGCAGTACTTC.